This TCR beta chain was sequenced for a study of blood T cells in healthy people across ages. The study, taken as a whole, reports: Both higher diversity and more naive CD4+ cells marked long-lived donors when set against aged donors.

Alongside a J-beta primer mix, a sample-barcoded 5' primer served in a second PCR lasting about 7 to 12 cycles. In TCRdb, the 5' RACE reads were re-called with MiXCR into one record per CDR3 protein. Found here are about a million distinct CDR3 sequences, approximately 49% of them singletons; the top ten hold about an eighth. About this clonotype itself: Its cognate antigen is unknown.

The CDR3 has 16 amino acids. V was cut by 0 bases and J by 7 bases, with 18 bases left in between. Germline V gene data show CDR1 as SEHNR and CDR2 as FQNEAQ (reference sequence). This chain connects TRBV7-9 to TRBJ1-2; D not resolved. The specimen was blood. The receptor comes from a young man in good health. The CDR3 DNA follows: TGTGCCAGCAGCTTAGCTGAGGCCAGAACGGTGGGTGGCTACACCTTC. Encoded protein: CASSLAEARTVGGYTF.